These 14 T cell receptor beta chains share one sample of origin, sequenced in a study of T cells in Graves' hyperthyroidism and ophthalmopathy. TCR beta CDR3 regions were amplified from RNA transcripts. Researchers ran a first-round RT-PCR on the TCR CDR3 using the HTBI primer set. TCRdb used MiXCR to reprocess the multiplex PCR reads, holding one entry per CDR3 protein. The table lists some 500,000 distinct CDR3 sequences, about 16% of them singletons, with around 28% in the top ten. The specimen sequenced was blood. The receptor source for this set is a woman under 40 with Graves' ophthalmopathy.

V gene TRBV6-1 combines with J gene TRBJ2-2; D is uncertain. Germline V gene data show CDR1 as MNHNS and CDR2 as SASEGT. This CDR3 region has 13 residues. Trimming shortened V by 7 bases and J by 2 bases, and 8 bases separated the two germline ends. The CDR3 coding sequence is TGTGCCAGCACGATGGGAAACACCGGGGAGCTGTTTTTT. Amino acid sequence: CASTMGNTGELFF.

The rearrangement uses TRBV4-3 and TRBJ1-2; no reliable D call. V was pared by 0 bases and J by 7 bases, with 15 bases between. Germline assignment: CDR1 LGHNA and CDR2 YSLEER. The CDR3 consists of 15 residues. The CDR3, as DNA: TGCGCCAGCAGCCAAGATGCGGGAGGAACTAGTGGCTACACCTTC. It is translated as CASSQDAGGTSGYTF.

The chain couples TRBV6-1 to TRBJ1-6, with D possibly matching TRBD1 (6 bases). The germline gives CDR1 MNHNS, CDR2 SASEGT. V lost 3 bases, J lost 7 bases, and 10 bases lay in between. This CDR3 contains 14 residues. The CDR3 region has the DNA TGTGCCAGCAGTGATGACAGGAAGAATTCACCCCTCCACTTT. Protein sequence: CASSDDRKNSPLHF.

This clonotype has ten or more counts. This chain joins TRBV27 and TRBJ1-1; D is uncertain. Germline V gene sequence: CDR1 MNHEY, CDR2 SMNVEV (reference sequence). This CDR3 is built from 14 residues. The V and J ends lost 2 bases and 1 base respectively, with 8 bases between them. DNA for the CDR3: TGTGCCAGCAGTTTAGTAGGTGGGAACACTGAAGCTTTCTTT. Protein product: CASSLVGGNTEAFF.

The chain couples TRBV28 to TRBJ1-4; 11 nucleotides line up with TRBD1. Trimming removed 2 bases from V and 5 bases from J; junction bases left unmatched: 1. Looked up from germline, CDR1 is MDHEN and CDR2 is SYDVKM. The CDR3 runs to 15 residues. CDR3 loop: CASSLGTGGNEKLFF. The CDR3 region has the DNA TGTGCCAGCAGTTTAGGGACAGGGGGGAATGAAAAACTGTTTTTT.

This clonotype was seen repeatedly, ten times or more. The rearrangement joins TRBV20-1 to TRBJ2-7, with 8 bases identical to TRBD2. Trimming took 6 bases from V and 7 from J; bases not matched to a gene: 14. The CDR3 is 14 residues long. Germline V gene lookup returns CDR1 DFQATT and CDR2 SNEGSKA (reference sequence). As DNA, the CDR3 is TGCAGTGCCCCACGGGCGGGAGGAAGCGGTGAGCAGTACTTC. Translating it yields CSAPRAGGSGEQYF.

The rearrangement links TRBV7-3 to TRBJ1-2; D possibly corresponds to TRBD1 (6 bases). Germline lookup yields CDR1 SGHTA and CDR2 FQGTGA. Trimming removed 5 bases at V and 8 bases at J, with 12 bases between. This CDR3 contains 12 residues. This CDR3 reads CASSLNDRGYTF. CDR3 sequence (DNA): TGTGCCAGCAGCCTAAACGACAGGGGCTACACCTTC.

V usage is TRBV12-3 or TRBV12-4 and J usage is TRBJ2-3; possible D gene TRBD2, 6 bases. CDR3 size: 16 residues. Trimming took off 3 bases at V and 5 bases at J, with 18 bases between the two ends. The CDR3 DNA reads as TGTGCCAGCAGTTTTGGAGGGGCGGCTTTTAAAGATACGCAGTATTTT. Amino acid sequence: CASSFGGAAFKDTQYF.

This clonotype appeared many times. The J gene is TRBJ2-2, the V gene TRBV12-3 or TRBV12-4; possible D gene TRBD2, 6 bases. V lost 2 bases and J lost 6, with 13 bases in between. This CDR3 spans 15 amino acids. Here the CDR3 reads CASSLRQGGAGELFF. CDR3 coding DNA: TGTGCCAGCAGTTTACGGCAGGGAGGAGCCGGGGAGCTGTTTTTT.

This clonotype was seen at least ten times. V and J are TRBV18 and TRBJ2-1; unclear D gene. V was cut by 0 bases and J by 8 bases, with 8 bases left in between. The germline gives CDR1 KGHSH, CDR2 LQKENI. There are 13 residues in the CDR3. The chain's CDR3 is CASSPPEGYEQFF. The CDR3 nucleotides read TGTGCCAGCTCACCACCGGAAGGCTATGAGCAGTTCTTC. The entire variable domain, with the rest obtained from reference TRBV18 and TRBJ2-1, is as follows: NAGVMQNPRHLVRRRGQEARLRCSPMKGHSHVYWYRQLPEEGLKFMVYLQKENIIDESGMPKERFSAEFPKEGPSILRIQQVVRGDSAAYFCASSPPEGYEQFFGPGTRLTVL.

This clonotype was seen only a few times. V usage is TRBV6-2 or TRBV6-3 and J usage is TRBJ1-5; 8 nucleotides match TRBD1. J lost 16 bases, V lost 4 bases, and 6 bases had no gene match. The CDR3 is 11 residues long. The germline CDR1 and CDR2 sequences are MNHEY and SVGEGT. In nucleotides, the CDR3 is TGTGCCAGCAGTTTCGGACAGGGTAAACATTTT. Protein: CASSFGQGKHF.

This rearrangement joins TRBV9 to TRBJ2-1; TRBD2 might be the D (6 bases). This CDR3 has 15 residues. Germline CDR1 and CDR2: SGDLS and YYNGEE. The V end lost 3 bases, the J end lost 4 bases, and 14 bases lay between the germline ends. This chain's CDR3 is CASSARDFVYNEQFF. Here the CDR3 DNA reads TGTGCCAGCAGCGCCCGGGACTTTGTTTACAATGAGCAGTTCTTC.

The sample holds a few counts of this clonotype. The chain joins TRBV7-9 to TRBJ2-2; the D gene is possibly TRBD2 (6 bases). The CDR3 consists of 15 residues. V lost 0 bases, J lost 4 bases, and 9 bases lay in between. Germline V gene sequence: CDR1 SEHNR, CDR2 FQNEAQ (reference sequence). The CDR3: CASSLAGGATGELFF. CDR3 nucleotide sequence: TGTGCCAGCAGCTTAGCCGGAGGGGCCACCGGGGAGCTGTTTTTT.

The table lists this clonotype with a few counts. The rearrangement links TRBV9 to TRBJ2-1, with D uncertain. This CDR3 spans 11 amino acids. V lost 0 bases, J lost 10 bases, and 5 bases lay in between. Germline values: CDR1 SGDLS, CDR2 YYNGEE. CDR3 DNA: TGTGCCAGCAGCGTAGGGCGCGAGCAGTTCTTC. This sequence encodes CASSVGREQFF.